This TCR beta chain was identified during a study of blood T cell repertoires in COVID-19. The assay was immunoSEQ multiplex PCR, and TCRdb's table has in-frame clones only and misses some. The sample contains about 120,000 clones, over 75% of which appear only once. V was pared by 5 bases and J by 7 bases, with 14 bases between. The V gene's germline CDR1 is LNHDA and CDR2 SQIVND (reference sequence). CDR3 length equals 13 residues. The specimen sequenced was peripheral blood. The sequence was collected from an older man with active or convalescent COVID-19. The rearrangement joins TRBV19 to TRBJ1-2, with D tentatively TRBD1 (5 bases). CDR3 residues: CASSATGLGGYTF. In DNA, the CDR3 is TGTGCCAGTAGTGCAACAGGCCTGGGTGGCTACACCTTC.